The next 7 T cell receptor beta chains were all read from a single sample in a study of tumor and adjacent non-tumor tissue in lung cancer. Three rounds of nested PCR, following a modified ARM-PCR protocol, produced the TCRbeta library. Each CDR3 protein is one row after TCRdb ran MiXCR on the multiplex PCR reads. This sample has approximately 75,000 distinct CDR3 sequences, with over 70% found just once. RNA was extracted from bulk tissue without any cell sorting. The sequenced sample was lung tumor tissue. These receptors came from a woman aged 45-65 years with non-small cell lung cancer.

Ten or more counts support this clonotype. This chain joins TRBV20-1 and TRBJ2-5; maybe TRBD2 (5 bases). Germline lookup yields CDR1 DFQATT and CDR2 SNEGSKA (reference sequence). This CDR3 comprises 14 residues. Trimming took off 4 bases at V and 2 bases at J, with 14 bases between the two ends. In DNA, the CDR3 is TGCAGTGCTAACAGAGGGAACGAGCAAGAGACCCAGTACTTC. It specifies CSANRGNEQETQYF.

Turning to this clonotype: This may be a read error: a much more frequent sequence differs by one nucleotide. J is TRBJ2-1 and V is TRBV28; 11 nucleotides align to TRBD2. Germline lookup yields CDR1 MDHEN and CDR2 SYDVKM. The ends lost 5 bases at V and 3 bases at J; junction bases unmatched: 9. The CDR3 totals 17 residues. The CDR3 nucleotides read TGTGCCAGCAGTATAAATTTGGGACTAGCGGACTACAATGAGCAGTTCTTC. The encoded protein is CASSINLGLADYNEQFF.

V is TRBV12-3 or TRBV12-4 and J is TRBJ2-7; D possibly matches TRBD1 or TRBD2 (6 bases each). With 9 bases removed from V and 1 base from J, the gap between germline ends came to 19 bases. The CDR3 sequence is 15 residues long. This CDR3 is CARSRSWRGSYEQYF. CDR3 nucleotide sequence: TGTGCCAGGAGCCGTTCGTGGAGGGGGTCCTACGAGCAGTACTTC.

V gene TRBV6-1 combines with J gene TRBJ2-3; weak D call: TRBD2 (6 bases). V shed 9 bases and J shed 1 base, with 11 bases lying between them. Germline CDR1 MNHNS, CDR2 SASEGT. The CDR3 covers 13 residues. CDR3 sequence: CASLRDGTDTQYF. The CDR3 bases are TGTGCCAGTTTGCGGGACGGCACAGATACGCAGTATTTT.

This clonotype turned up a few times. One end of the junction does not line up with germline, which may come from a read error. The DNA for the CDR3 is TGTGCCAGCAGTTTAGGCAATGGGCAGTTCTTC. Its translation is CASSLGNGQFF. The chain joins TRBV11-2 to TRBJ2-1; D remains ambiguous. Germline CDR1 SGHAT, CDR2 FQNNGV. The CDR3 is 11 amino acids.

Points on this clonotype: No conserved phenylalanine or tryptophan is present at the end of the CDR3, so a read error is the likely explanation. The chain joins TRBV4-1 to TRBJ2-7; TRBD2 agrees at 8 bases. Germline trimming cut 3 bases from V and 4 bases from J; bases unmatched to any gene: 8. The germline V gene encodes CDR1 MGHRA and CDR2 YSYEKL. There are 15 residues in the CDR3. CDR3 nucleotide sequence: TGCGCCAGCAGCCAGCAAGCGGGAGTCAATTACGAGCAGTACCTC. Encoded protein: CASSQQAGVNYEQYL.

This clonotype was seen at least ten times. The chain carries TRBV5-1 and TRBJ2-7; a weak D match, TRBD1 (6 bases). The CDR3 is 12 residues long. CDR1 SGHRS and CDR2 YFSETQ come from the germline V gene. The V and J ends lost 3 bases and 6 bases respectively, with 10 bases between them. As DNA, the CDR3 is TGCGCCAGCAGCTCCGGACAGACCGAGCAGTACTTC. It yields the protein CASSSGQTEQYF.